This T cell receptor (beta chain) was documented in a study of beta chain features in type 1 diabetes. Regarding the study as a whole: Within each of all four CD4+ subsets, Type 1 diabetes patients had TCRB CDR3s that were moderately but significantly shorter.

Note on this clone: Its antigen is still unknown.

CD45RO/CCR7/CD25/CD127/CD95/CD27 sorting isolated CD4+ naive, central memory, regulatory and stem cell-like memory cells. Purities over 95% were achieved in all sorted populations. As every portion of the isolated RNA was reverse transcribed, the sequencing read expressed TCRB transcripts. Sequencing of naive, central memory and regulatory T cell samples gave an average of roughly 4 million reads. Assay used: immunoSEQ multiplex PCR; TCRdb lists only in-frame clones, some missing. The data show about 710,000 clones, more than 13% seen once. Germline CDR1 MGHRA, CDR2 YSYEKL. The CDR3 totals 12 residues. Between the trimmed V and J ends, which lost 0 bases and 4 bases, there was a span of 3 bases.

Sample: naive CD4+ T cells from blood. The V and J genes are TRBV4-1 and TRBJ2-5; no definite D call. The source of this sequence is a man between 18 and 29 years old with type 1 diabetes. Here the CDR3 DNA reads TGCGCCAGCAGCCAAGATAGAGAGACCCAGTACTTC. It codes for CASSQDRETQYF.